Detailed here is one T cell receptor (beta chain). The target antigen is unknown. The entry originates in a study of cytomegalovirus exposure and HLA in healthy donors. Study-level points and caveats: A missense variant in DCLRE1C was later tied to TCR beta V- and J-gene trimming. Apparent HLA restriction characterized most CMV-associated TCR beta chains in a later analysis.

The PCR was carried out with 60 Vbeta primers and 13 Jbeta primers. TCRdb's copy holds only in-frame clones and misses some; the assay was immunoSEQ multiplex PCR. The listing records approximately 72,000 clones. The V end lost 5 bases, the J end lost 5 bases, and 22 bases lay between the germline ends. The CDR3 extends over 16 amino acids. Germline lookup yields CDR1 SGHVS and CDR2 FNYEAQ. This receptor was obtained from a man in his forties or fifties in good health and CMV-seronegative. Sequenced: PBMCs. This chain joins TRBV7-6 and TRBJ2-7; possible D gene TRBD1, 7 bases. The chain's CDR3 is CASSQGDSPLIHEQYF. The CDR3 DNA reads TGTGCCAGCAGCCAGGGGGACTCTCCCCTGATCCACGAGCAGTACTTC.